This T cell receptor beta chain is from a study of T cells in narcolepsy (dated by TCRdb to 2016 to 2019). About the investigation overall: Patients with narcolepsy type 1 or type 2 (NT1, NT2) were enrolled in the study together with healthy control donors. To look for autoreactive T cells in narcolepsy patients that target self-antigens of hypocretin neurons (hypocretin, TRIB2), the study used TCR Vbeta sequencing to follow clonotypes in blood and CSF.

The paper's findings and limits, for the study overall: In plots comparing CSF and blood CD4+ T cell clonotypes from the same patient, HCRT-specific and TRIB2-specific autoreactive clonotypes were highlighted. No sequences matching autoreactive T cell clones were contained in some blood memory CD4+ repertoires from patients and controls. Numbers of sequenced blood memory CD4+ clonotypes were comparable, with averages of about 39,494 in patients and approximately 33,000 in controls. According to the report, autoreactive clonotypes were detected serially in the blood of the same patients and of different patients, but not in healthy controls.

Preparation of the library involved the immunoSEQ multiplex PCR assay. Held by TCRdb, this immuneACCESS table contains in-frame sequences only and omits some clones. Under half of the omission traces to an unresolved V gene where checked; the cause of the rest is unknown. This sample is represented by some 14,000 clones; around 90% of them were singletons. The biggest ten clones account for over 1.5% of the sample. As concerns this clone: It has no known antigen specificity. No base quality values were provided; no much bigger clone lies one nucleotide off.

For TCR Vbeta sequencing, memory CD4+ T cells were sorted ex vivo from the peripheral blood of both healthy controls and narcolepsy patients. The CDR1 and CDR2 encoded by the germline V gene are SGHTA and FQGNSA. Reading from cysteine to phenylalanine, the CDR3 counts 15 amino acids. Only the CDR3 part of the read is kept: 45 bases, read in frame from the first base. The V end loses 7 bases and the J end loses 1 base, and a stretch of 11 bases separates them. This receptor was obtained from a human donor with narcolepsy. Source material: CD45RA- memory CD4+ T cells from PBMCs. The sample's cell subset or site label is to be understood as: memory T cells sorted ex vivo from peripheral blood. The V and J segments used are TRBV7-2 and TRBJ2-6; no D segment can be confidently identified. The CDR3 in this case is CASTPANSGANVLTF. The sequenced DNA is TGTGCCAGCACCCCCGCGAATTCTGGGGCCAACGTCCTGACTTTC.